These 14 T cell receptor beta chains originate from one sample sequenced in a study of glioma-infiltrating T cells after dendritic cell vaccination. Some clones are missing from TCRdb's copy, which holds only in-frame ones; the method was immunoSEQ multiplex PCR. This sample has fewer than 85,000 clones, with around nine tenths found just once. Time point here: after dendritic cell vaccination, including at tumor progression/relapse. The sample consisted of blood, taken after dendritic cell vaccination. All receptors derive from a human donor with glioblastoma.

A note on this clone: Compared with germline, one end of the junction differs, possibly owing to a read error. This chain links TRBV9 with TRBJ2-2; 8 positions agree with TRBD1. The germline gives CDR1 SGDLS, CDR2 YYNGEE. This CDR3 spans 18 amino acids. Here the CDR3 DNA reads TGTGCCAGCAGCGCCCGAGGACAGGGCGCCACGAACACCGGGAAGCTGTTTTTT. It yields the protein CASSARGQGATNTGKLFF. Using reference TRBV9 and TRBJ2-2 for the parts outside the CDR3, the full variable domain is DSGVTQTPKHLITATGQRVTLRCSPRSGDLSVYWYQQSLDQGLQFLIQYYNGEERAKGNILERFSAQQFPDLHSELNLSSLELGDSALYFCASSARGQGATNTGKLFFGEGSRLTVL.

This clone qualifies as large. The chain carries TRBV6-1 and TRBJ2-6; no firm D call. Trimming removed 3 bases at V and 0 bases at J, with 6 bases between. The CDR3 runs 15 residues. The germline CDR1 and CDR2 sequences are MNHNS and SASEGT. CDR3 sequence reads: CASSETNSGANVLTF. The CDR3 nucleotides read TGTGCCAGCAGTGAGACAAACTCTGGGGCCAACGTCCTGACTTTC.

In DNA form, the CDR3 reads TGTGCCAGCTCACCAAATGTAGGGGACTACATGAACACTGAAGCTTTCTTT. It translates to CASSPNVGDYMNTEAFF. This rearrangement joins TRBV18 to TRBJ1-1; D is perhaps TRBD1 (5 bases). Per the germline V gene, CDR1 is KGHSH and CDR2 is LQKENI. Between the trimmed V and J ends, which lost 2 bases and 0 bases, there was a span of 16 bases. The CDR3 is 17 residues long.

The chain employs TRBV19 and TRBJ2-5; 10 bases are a match to TRBD1. The DNA end lines up better with TRBJ2-7; the J call may be wrong. The CDR3 runs to 15 residues. Per the germline V gene, CDR1 is LNHDA and CDR2 is SQIVND (reference sequence). For the CDR3, the DNA is TGTGCCAGTAGTATTTTGGGACAGGGGCCCTACGAGCAGTACTTC. Its translation is CASSILGQGPYEQYF.

This clone came up once. The CDR3 sequence: CASSARDYRADTQYF. In DNA form, the CDR3 reads TGTGCCAGTAGTGCCCGGGACTATAGAGCAGATACGCAGTATTTT. The chain couples TRBV19 to TRBJ2-3; 7 bases fit TRBD2. Losses at the gene ends were 5 bases for V and 4 bases for J; bases not matched to a gene: 9. This CDR3 spans 15 amino acids. CDR1 is LNHDA and CDR2 is SQIVND in the germline V gene (reference sequence).

J is TRBJ1-4 and V is TRBV4-2; maybe TRBD1 (6 bases). Germline values: CDR1 LGHNA, CDR2 YNFKEQ. The V end was cut by 1 base, the J end by 7 bases, with 16 bases between. This CDR3 contains 16 residues. The CDR3 loop reads CASSQGSTLGGEKLFF. The DNA of the CDR3 is TGTGCCAGCAGCCAAGGCTCTACTTTAGGGGGTGAAAAACTGTTTTTT.

This rearrangement joins TRBV5-1 to TRBJ1-6; D is perhaps TRBD1 (6 bases). The V end was cut by 5 bases, the J end by 10 bases, with 19 bases between. The CDR3 sequence is 15 residues long. Germline assignment: CDR1 SGHRS and CDR2 YFSETQ. The CDR3: CASSRKGEGGSPLHF. In DNA form, the CDR3 reads TGCGCCAGCAGTCGAAAGGGGGAAGGAGGATCACCCCTCCACTTT.

Comments on this clone: Because the CDR3's place on the DNA is in doubt, the DNA is left out and the CDR3 is given as listed by TCRdb. This chain connects TRBV7-2 to TRBJ1-2; no check of the table's D call, TRBD1, against the DNA was made. The CDR3 comprises 14 residues, both ends counted. CDR1 and CDR2 (germline): SGHTA, FQGNSA. The CDR3: CASSSLQGVGAGTF.

The rearrangement uses TRBV25-1 and TRBJ2-3, with a weak D call TRBD1 (6 bases). The ends were cut back, 1 base at V and 4 bases at J, with 18 bases in the middle. Germline assignment: CDR1 MGHDK and CDR2 SYGVNS. This CDR3 spans 17 amino acids. The chain's CDR3 is CASSESGRGTFSDTQYF. As DNA, the CDR3 is TGTGCCAGCAGTGAATCGGGCAGGGGTACCTTTTCAGATACGCAGTATTTT. The complete variable domain, with remaining parts taken from reference TRBV25-1 and TRBJ2-3, reads EADIYQTPRYLVIGTGKKITLECSQTMGHDKMYWYQQDPGMELHLIHYSYGVNSTEKGDLSSESTVSRIRTEHFPLTLESARPSHTSQYLCASSESGRGTFSDTQYFGPGTRLTVL.

The V and J genes are TRBV10-3 and TRBJ2-7; D may be TRBD2 (7 bases). CDR1 and CDR2 (germline): ENHRY, SYGVKD. V was pared by 5 bases and J by 5 bases, with 16 bases between. This CDR3 is built from 14 residues. The chain's CDR3 is CAISRGGARDEQYF. The CDR3 nucleotides are TGTGCCATCAGTCGAGGGGGGGCTAGGGACGAGCAGTACTTC.

This clone was observed once. The chain carries TRBV10-3 and TRBJ2-2, with 7 bases fitting TRBD1. The CDR3 extends over 20 amino acids. The ends lost 1 base at V and 1 base at J; junction bases unmatched: 15. Germline CDR1 reads ENHRY; CDR2 reads SYGVKD. CDR3 amino acids: CAISEYRDSDPTVNTGELFF. The CDR3 bases are TGTGCCATCAGTGAGTACCGGGACAGTGACCCCACTGTGAACACCGGGGAGCTGTTTTTT.

The chain uses TRBV11-1 and TRBJ2-5; 9 bases are a match to TRBD2. J was trimmed by 5 bases and V by 6 bases; bases with no gene match: 10. Looked up from germline, CDR1 is SGHAT and CDR2 is FQDESV (reference sequence). CDR3 size: 15 residues. In DNA, the CDR3 is TGTGCCAGCAGTAACACGAAGGCGGGGGGGGAGACCCAGTACTTC. Translated: CASSNTKAGGETQYF.

This clone was detected only once. The genes are TRBV5-1 and TRBJ1-1; D is perhaps TRBD1 (5 bases). V lost 6 bases to trimming and J lost 5 bases, with 20 bases between them. In germline, CDR1 is SGHRS, CDR2 YFSETQ. This CDR3 has 15 residues. CDR3 sequence: CASTGGTGSQTEAFF. The DNA of the CDR3 is TGCGCCAGCACCGGGGGTACAGGCAGCCAAACTGAAGCTTTCTTT.

This chain joins TRBV5-5 and TRBJ2-7, with D perhaps matching TRBD1 (6 bases). This CDR3 is built from 14 residues. Germline V CDR1 and CDR2: SGHKS, YYEKEE (reference sequence). V lost 0 bases, J lost 4 bases, and 11 bases lay in between. CDR3 nucleotide sequence: TGTGCCAGCAGCTTGGAGGGACACGGGTACGAGCAGTACTTC. Protein product: CASSLEGHGYEQYF. The full variable domain, its missing parts supplied by reference TRBV5-5 and TRBJ2-7, is DAGVTQSPTHLIKTRGQQVTLRCSPISGHKSVSWYQQVLGQGPQFIFQYYEKEERGRGNFPDRFSARQFPNYSSELNVNALLLGDSALYLCASSLEGHGYEQYFGPGTRLTVT.